The rows below give T cell receptor beta chains drawn from one sample of a study of siplizumab effects on memory and regulatory T cells. Libraries were prepared by immunoSEQ multiplex PCR; TCRdb keeps only in-frame clonotypes and omits some of them. The top ten hold about 0.32% of the sample, which has 100,000 or so clones, about 92% seen once. The sample taken for sequencing was CD4+ T cells sorted from blood. These receptors originate from a human donor in good health. Both conserved end residues are part of each CDR3. D genes are given only for firm matches. Clone size is shown for a subset of rows, as once, few, many or a class of expanded clone.

TRBD1	TRBJ1-4	TRBV19	-	TGTGCCAGTAGTGCGGGGGACAGGGCGGGACTGTTTTTT	CASSAGDRAGLFF
-	TRBJ1-5	TRBV6-1	-	TGTGCCAGCAGTGGTACAGGGTTTCAGCCCCAGCATTTT	CASSGTGFQPQHF
TRBD2	TRBJ2-5	TRBV30	-	TGTGCCTGGAGTGTCCATATTGGCGGGAGCCTCCAAGAGACCCAGTACTTC	CAWSVHIGGSLQETQYF
-	TRBJ2-7	TRBV9	-	TGTGCCAGCAGCGTCGGATTTGGGCTCTACGAGCAGTACTTC	CASSVGFGLYEQYF
-	TRBJ1-1	TRBV6-5	-	TGTGCCAGCACGCGCCCAGGCACTGAAGCTTTCTTT	CASTRPGTEAFF
-	TRBJ1-2	TRBV5-4	-	TGTGCCAGCAGCCGACAATTACGGGCCGCGAATGGCTACACCTTC	CASSRQLRAANGYTF
-	TRBJ2-7	TRBV5-1	-	TGCGCCAGCAGCTTGGCCGGGACATCTTACGAGCAGTACTTC	CASSLAGTSYEQYF
-	TRBJ1-2	TRBV6-1	few	TGTGCCAGCAGTGAAGCGGTCAGGGTCGGGGGAGGCTACACCTTC	CASSEAVRVGGGYTF
-	TRBJ1-2	TRBV30	-	TGTGCCTGGAGTGCACAGGAGGGCTATGGCTACACCTTC	CAWSAQEGYGYTF
-	TRBJ2-3	TRBV11-3	once	TGTGCCAGCAGCTCGCCCGGTAGTGGCACAGATACGCAGTATTTT	CASSSPGSGTDTQYF
TRBD2	TRBJ2-1	TRBV5-6	-	TGTGCCAGCAGCTTCATTGGCGGGGGGGCCGGTGAGCAGTTCTTC	CASSFIGGGAGEQFF
-	TRBJ2-3	TRBV7-3	-	TGTGCCAGCAGCTTAGGGGGCACAGATACGCAGTATTTT	CASSLGGTDTQYF
-	TRBJ1-1	TRBV4-1	-	TGCGCCAGCAGCAACTGGGGGGTATCGTTCACTGAAGCTTTCTTT	CASSNWGVSFTEAFF
-	TRBJ1-1	TRBV6-5	-	TGTGCCAGCACCTTGACAGGAAGGGTAACTGAAGCTTTCTTT	CASTLTGRVTEAFF
-	TRBJ2-2	TRBV11-1	-	TGTGCCAGCAGCTTAGCCCAGGGAGCCGGGGAGCTGTTTTTT	CASSLAQGAGELFF
TRBD1	TRBJ2-1	TRBV9	-	TGTGCCAGCAGCGGGCACAGGGGCAATGAGCAGTTCTTC	CASSGHRGNEQFF
TRBD1	TRBJ1-2	TRBV5-1	-	TGCGCCAGCAGCCCACATCCGGGACAGCCTGCTAACTATGGCTACACCTTC	CASSPHPGQPANYGYTF
-	TRBJ2-2	TRBV11-3	once	TGTGCCAGCAGCTTAAGGCAGGGTCGTACCGGGGAGCTGTTTTTT	CASSLRQGRTGELFF
-	TRBJ2-6	TRBV19	-	TGTGCCAGTAGCCCGGGACCGTTTTTTGATCGGTCTGGGGCCAACGTCCTGACTTTC	CASSPGPFFDRSGANVLTF
TRBD2	TRBJ2-1	TRBV7-6	-	TGTGCCAGCAGCGCGCTAGCGGGGGCCTACAATGAGCAGTTCTTC	CASSALAGAYNEQFF
-	TRBJ2-3	TRBV9	-	TGTGCCAGCAGCTCACACCGGGGACGCACAGATACGCAGTATTTT	CASSSHRGRTDTQYF
-	TRBJ2-1	TRBV7-2	-	TGTGCCAGCAGCTTAGCCCTTCCCGCCCAAGGTGAGCAGTTCTTC	CASSLALPAQGEQFF
TRBD2	TRBJ2-7	TRBV5-1	once	TGCGCCAGCAGCTGGAGTGGGGGACTAGCGGGAATAGATCAGTACTTC	CASSWSGGLAGIDQYF
-	TRBJ2-5	TRBV11-2	-	TGTGCCAGCAGCTGGCTGGGGACCCAGTACTTC	CASSWLGTQYF
-	TRBJ1-5	TRBV6-6	-	TGTGCCAGCAGTACCGGGCCGGGGGGTCAGCCCCAGCATTTT	CASSTGPGGQPQHF